This TCR beta chain comes out of a study of shared clonotypes between healthy human individuals. Study information: Donors consisted of a couple of women and three men between 18 and 49. The study, taken as a whole, reports: Sampling covered nothing but blood. Tissue TCR repertoires likely differ from those found in blood. Non-shared clonotypes showed lower generation probabilities than clonotypes common to all four donors.

The junction had 7 bases not matched to a gene; V was cut back by 8 bases and J by 7 bases. The length of the CDR3 is 13 residues. Looked up from germline, CDR1 is SNHLY and CDR2 is FYNNEI. As for this clone: The antigen remains undetermined.

Profiled with immunoSEQ multiplex PCR; TCRdb holds only in-frame clones, not every one. The table includes about 2.3 million clones, 85% to 95% detected once. This TCR was sampled from a man between 18 and 35 years old in good health. Some clones in this sample may be carry-over from other donors' samples. The sequencing sample was made of naive CD4+ T cells from PBMCs. Subset reported: CD45RA+ positively selected. The chain is built from TRBV2 and TRBJ1-1; TRBD1 matches 10 bases. The CDR3 region is CASYGDRGFEAFF. CDR3 in DNA: TGTGCCAGCTACGGGGACAGGGGATTTGAAGCTTTCTTT.